These 19 T cell receptor beta chains originate from one sample sequenced in a study of monozygotic twins with inflammatory bowel disease. TCRdb re-called the 5' RACE reads and catalogs CDR3 proteins one per entry, DNA excluded. The sample table sets out 400,000 or so distinct CDR3 sequences. The sequencing input was blood. Receptor source: a human donor with ulcerative colitis or Crohn's disease, or a healthy co-twin of an affected twin (not recorded which).

The chain has TRBV7-3 and TRBJ2-2. Germline CDR1 is SGHTA and CDR2 is FQGTGA. The CDR3 sequence is 13 residues long. The CDR3 reads CASSSQEAGELFF.

This rearrangement joins TRBV4-2 to TRBJ2-3. The CDR3 length is 17 residues. CDR1 and CDR2 from the germline V gene are LGHNA and YNFKEQ. CDR3 sequence: CASSQVQTATNTDTQYF.

The chain combines TRBV11-2 with TRBJ2-3; TCRdb's D gene call, TRBD1, goes unchecked for lack of DNA. The CDR3 is made up of 14 amino acids. The V gene's germline CDR1 is SGHAT and CDR2 FQNNGV. The CDR3 region is CASSPSGGTDTQYF.

V gene TRBV5-6 combines with J gene TRBJ1-6; TCRdb outputs TRBD1, but without DNA this stays unchecked. This CDR3 is 14 amino acids long. In germline, CDR1 is SGHDT, CDR2 YYEEEE. CDR3 sequence: CASDRRESNSPLHF.

The chain joins TRBV20-1 to TRBJ2-1; the D call from TCRdb, TRBD1, cannot be confirmed without DNA. CDR1 and CDR2 from the germline V gene are DFQATT and SNEGSKA (reference sequence). The CDR3 extends over 15 amino acids. CDR3 sequence: CSASRGAGGYNEQFF.

The chain uses TRBV14 and TRBJ2-5. This CDR3 comprises 13 residues. The germline V gene has CDR1 SGHDN and CDR2 FVKESK. The CDR3: CASSQDPVGTQYF.

V gene TRBV20-1 combines with J gene TRBJ2-5; without DNA, the TCRdb call of TRBD1 cannot be checked. Germline CDR1 reads DFQATT; CDR2 reads SNEGSKA (reference sequence). This CDR3 region has 13 residues. CDR3 residues: CSARSQGAQTQYF.

This rearrangement joins TRBV27 to TRBJ1-2; TCRdb calls TRBD1, which cannot be checked without DNA. The V gene's germline CDR1 is MNHEY and CDR2 SMNVEV (reference sequence). The CDR3 is made up of 18 amino acids. CDR3 sequence: CASSLTCGGAGANYGYTF.

V and J are TRBV7-2 and TRBJ2-5; the D gene TCRdb calls, TRBD2, cannot be checked with no DNA. In germline, CDR1 is SGHTA, CDR2 FQGNSA. The CDR3 is 15 residues long. Here the CDR3 reads CASTLGLADEETQYF.

V gene TRBV27 combines with J gene TRBJ1-2; TCRdb gives TRBD1 as the D gene, but with no DNA this cannot be confirmed. The CDR3 spans 11 residues. Germline V gene data show CDR1 as MNHEY and CDR2 as SMNVEV (reference sequence). The CDR3 here is CASSSGDGYTF.

This rearrangement joins TRBV12-3 or TRBV12-4 to TRBJ1-5; with no DNA, the TCRdb D assignment of TRBD1 cannot be verified. CDR3 size: 12 residues. CDR3 region: CATRQANQPQHF.

The V call is TRBV7-2, the J call TRBJ2-7. The CDR3 is 14 residues long. CDR1 SGHTA and CDR2 FQGNSA come from the germline V gene. CDR3 sequence reads: CASSLGVGVHEQYF.

The chain links TRBV12-3 or TRBV12-4 to TRBJ2-6; with no DNA, the TCRdb D assignment of TRBD1 cannot be verified. The CDR3 is 15 residues long. The CDR3 spells CASSFVPSGANVLTF.

The chain carries TRBV11-2 and TRBJ2-1; the D call from TCRdb, TRBD2, cannot be confirmed without DNA. The germline V gene encodes CDR1 SGHAT and CDR2 FQNNGV. This CDR3 has 14 residues. The CDR3 reads CVSSVTRGHEEQFF.

The J gene is TRBJ1-2, the V gene TRBV4-3. The CDR3 runs 17 residues. Germline loops: CDR1 LGHNA, CDR2 YSLEER. The CDR3 reads CASSQALMAGGWRGYTF.

The chain joins TRBV7-9 to TRBJ2-3; the D call of TRBD2 rests on TCRdb alone, since no DNA is present to check it. The CDR3 is 16 amino acids. Germline lookup yields CDR1 SEHNR and CDR2 FQNEAQ (reference sequence). The CDR3 sequence is CASSPGTSGSTDTQYF.

The chain combines TRBV20-1 with TRBJ1-2; TCRdb's D gene call, TRBD1, goes unchecked for lack of DNA. Germline lookup yields CDR1 DFQATT and CDR2 SNEGSKA (reference sequence). This CDR3 has 13 amino acids. This chain's CDR3 is CSAGTTGDYGYTF.

The chain combines TRBV3-1 with TRBJ1-2; the D call from TCRdb, TRBD1, cannot be confirmed without DNA. Germline V gene data show CDR1 as LGHDT and CDR2 as YNNKEL (reference sequence). The CDR3 length is 15 residues. The CDR3: CASRPGTGVGSGYTF.

J is TRBJ2-1 and V is TRBV12-3 or TRBV12-4; without DNA, the TCRdb call of TRBD2 cannot be checked. CDR3 length: 14 residues. CDR3 amino acids: CASTGLAGSGEQFF.